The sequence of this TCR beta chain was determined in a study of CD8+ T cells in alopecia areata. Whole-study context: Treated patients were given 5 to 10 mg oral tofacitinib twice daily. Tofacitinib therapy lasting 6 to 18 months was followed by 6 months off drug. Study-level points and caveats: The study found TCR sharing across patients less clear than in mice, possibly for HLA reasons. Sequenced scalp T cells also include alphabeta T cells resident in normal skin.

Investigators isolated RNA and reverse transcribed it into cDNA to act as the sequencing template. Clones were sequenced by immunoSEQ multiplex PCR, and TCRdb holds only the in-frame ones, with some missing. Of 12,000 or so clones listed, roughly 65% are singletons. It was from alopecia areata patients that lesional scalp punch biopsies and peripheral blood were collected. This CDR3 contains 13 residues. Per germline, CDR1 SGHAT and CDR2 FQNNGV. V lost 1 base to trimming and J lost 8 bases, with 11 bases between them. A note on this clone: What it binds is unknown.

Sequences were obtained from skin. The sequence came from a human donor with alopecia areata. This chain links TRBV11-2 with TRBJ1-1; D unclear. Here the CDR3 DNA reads TGTGCCAGCAGCTTAGCCCTTCAGTCGGAAGCTTTCTTT. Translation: CASSLALQSEAFF.